Listed below are T cell receptor beta chains from one sample, sequenced in a study of blood T cells in healthy people across ages. One entry per CDR3 protein results from TCRdb running MiXCR on the 5' RACE reads. The sample consists of under 950,000 distinct CDR3 sequences, about 20% of them appearing once. The sequencing input was blood. The source is a man in his 70s in good health. Each CDR3 is given with its conserved first and last residue. Each record gives: V gene, clone size, D gene, J gene, CDR3 protein, CDR3 DNA. A D gene is named only where the DNA matches it firmly. Clone size is stated in some rows and not others, as once, few, many or a class when expanded.

TRBV20-1	once	.	TRBJ1-2	CSAREGGNGQGYTF	TGCAGTGCTAGAGAAGGAGGAAATGGGCAAGGCTACACCTTC
TRBV12-3/TRBV12-4	.	.	TRBJ1-1	CASTLGMLYQGTEAFF	TGTGCCAGCACCTTAGGGATGCTTTATCAGGGCACTGAAGCTTTCTTT
TRBV5-1	few	.	TRBJ2-7	CASSLVTGLGEQYF	TGCGCCAGCAGCTTGGTGACGGGCCTGGGGGAGCAGTACTTC
TRBV27	few	.	TRBJ2-3	CASSPRWGDTQYF	TGTGCCAGCAGTCCCCGGTGGGGGGATACGCAGTATTTT
TRBV25-1	.	TRBD2	TRBJ2-7	CASRPFGGGREQYF	TGTGCCAGCAGACCATTTGGGGGGGGGAGGGAGCAGTACTTC
TRBV20-1	few	TRBD2	TRBJ2-1	CSAPTSGSYYEQFF	TGCAGTGCCCCGACTAGCGGGAGTTACTATGAGCAGTTCTTC
TRBV27	.	.	TRBJ2-7	CASSLTEAYEQYF	TGTGCCAGCAGTTTGACGGAAGCCTACGAGCAGTACTTC
TRBV27	few	TRBD2	TRBJ2-3	CASSLKFAGGTDTQYF	TGTGCCAGCAGTTTAAAATTCGCGGGGGGCACAGATACGCAGTATTTT
TRBV4-3	few	TRBD2	TRBJ2-7	CASSQDNSGFPYEQYF	TGCGCCAGCAGCCAAGATAATAGCGGGTTTCCCTACGAGCAGTACTTC
TRBV15	.	TRBD1	TRBJ1-2	CATSRDRRTGTGYTF	TGTGCCACCAGCAGAGATCGGAGGACAGGGACTGGCTACACCTTC
TRBV5-5	few	.	TRBJ1-4	CASSSNTGFGEKLFF	TGTGCCAGCAGCTCGAATACAGGGTTCGGTGAAAAACTGTTTTTT
TRBV5-1	many	.	TRBJ1-1	CASSLAGQNTEAFF	TGCGCCAGCAGCTTGGCGGGGCAAAACACTGAAGCTTTCTTT
TRBV28	.	TRBD1	TRBJ1-5	CASSFGDRFNQPQHF	TGTGCCAGCAGTTTTGGGGACAGGTTCAATCAGCCCCAGCATTTT
TRBV9	few	.	TRBJ1-4	CASSARDGLNEKLFF	TGTGCCAGCAGCGCCCGGGACGGCCTTAATGAAAAACTGTTTTTT
TRBV6-1	.	.	TRBJ2-1	CASENHRSWEQFF	TGTGCCTCCGAGAACCACAGGAGCTGGGAGCAGTTCTTC
TRBV9	.	.	TRBJ1-4	CASSVDPGFEKLFF	TGTGCCAGCAGCGTAGACCCGGGGTTTGAAAAGCTGTTTTTT
TRBV5-1	many	.	TRBJ1-1	CASSLARGNTEAFF	TGCGCCAGCAGCTTGGCCAGGGGAAACACTGAAGCTTTCTTT
TRBV20-1	few	.	TRBJ2-6	CSARIGPGISGANVLTF	TGCAGTGCCAGGATAGGACCAGGGATTTCTGGGGCCAACGTCCTGACTTTC
TRBV18	.	.	TRBJ2-1	CASSPIAALDNEQFF	TGTGCCAGCTCACCCATAGCGGCCCTTGACAATGAGCAGTTCTTC
TRBV6-6	.	.	TRBJ2-3	CASSQTGLSGTDTQYF	TGTGCCAGCAGTCAAACGGGGCTTAGCGGCACAGATACGCAGTATTTT
TRBV12-5	.	.	TRBJ2-7	CASGLVGWPSEDEQYF	TGTGCTAGTGGTTTGGTAGGTTGGCCCAGCGAAGACGAGCAGTACTTC
TRBV19	.	TRBD2	TRBJ2-5	CAKGRGVDRETQYF	TGTGCCAAAGGGCGGGGGGTAGATCGAGAGACCCAGTACTTC
TRBV12-3/TRBV12-4	.	TRBD1	TRBJ1-5	CASSLQGGPQPQHF	TGTGCCAGCAGTTTGCAGGGGGGCCCTCAGCCCCAGCATTTT
TRBV3-1	few	.	TRBJ1-2	CASSPSGGAGGYTF	TGTGCCAGCAGCCCCTCGGGGGGCGCTGGGGGCTACACCTTC
TRBV12-3/TRBV12-4	.	.	TRBJ1-2	CASSLRDVGFYGYTF	TGTGCCAGCAGTCTCCGGGACGTAGGGTTCTATGGCTACACCTTC
TRBV20-1	few	TRBD2	TRBJ2-1	CSVYPRTRRGNEQFF	TGCAGTGTATATCCTAGGACTAGAAGGGGCAATGAGCAGTTCTTC